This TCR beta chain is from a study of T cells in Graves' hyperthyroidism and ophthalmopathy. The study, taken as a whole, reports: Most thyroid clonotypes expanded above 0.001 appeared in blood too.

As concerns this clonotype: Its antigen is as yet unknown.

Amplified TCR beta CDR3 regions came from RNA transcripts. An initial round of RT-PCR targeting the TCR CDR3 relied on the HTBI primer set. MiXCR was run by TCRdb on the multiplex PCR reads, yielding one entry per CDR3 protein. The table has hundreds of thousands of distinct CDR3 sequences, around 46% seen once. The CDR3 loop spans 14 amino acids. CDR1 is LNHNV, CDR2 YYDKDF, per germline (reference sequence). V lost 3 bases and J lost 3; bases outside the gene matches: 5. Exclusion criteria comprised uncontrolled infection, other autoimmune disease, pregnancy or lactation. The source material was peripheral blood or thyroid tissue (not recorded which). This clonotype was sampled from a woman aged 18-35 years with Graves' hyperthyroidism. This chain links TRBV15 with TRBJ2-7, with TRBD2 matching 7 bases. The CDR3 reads CATSSGSGVYEQYF. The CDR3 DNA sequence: TGTGCCACCAGCAGTGGGAGCGGGGTCTACGAGCAGTACTTC.